The 19 T cell receptor beta chains reported below all come from one sample, sequenced in a study of blood T cell repertoires in COVID-19. Assay: immunoSEQ multiplex PCR; the TCRdb copy retains only in-frame clones and omits some. The profile shows 290,000 or so clones, about 90% of them singletons. The sequenced material came from PBMCs or T cells enriched from blood (not recorded which). These receptors were taken from a woman aged 18-29 years with acute COVID-19.

V gene TRBV9 combines with J gene TRBJ1-1, with D maybe TRBD1 (5 bases). This CDR3 contains 14 residues. Germline lookup yields CDR1 SGDLS and CDR2 YYNGEE. Trimming pared 3 bases from V and 5 bases from J, leaving 14 bases between. The CDR3, as DNA: TGTGCCAGCAGCGCTGATACAGGCTGGACTGAAGCTTTCTTT. Residues: CASSADTGWTEAFF.

This chain joins TRBV9 and TRBJ2-1, with TRBD2 identical over 13 bases. There are 14 residues in the CDR3. The germline CDR1 and CDR2 sequences are SGDLS and YYNGEE. Trimming removed 4 bases from V and 8 bases from J; junction bases left unmatched: 3. CDR3 protein: CASSRTSGRHEQFF. CDR3 bases: TGTGCCAGCAGCCGGACTAGCGGGAGACATGAGCAGTTCTTC.

A few counts support this clone. The chain is built from TRBV28 and TRBJ1-1; D possibly corresponds to TRBD1 (6 bases). The CDR3 contains 14 residues. CDR1 and CDR2 from the germline V gene are MDHEN and SYDVKM. Trimming stripped 4 bases from V and 0 bases from J, with 9 bases between. The CDR3 DNA is TGTGCCAGCAGTTCCCAGGGGCTGAACACTGAAGCTTTCTTT. Encoded protein: CASSSQGLNTEAFF.

This sequence joins TRBV6-5 and TRBJ1-2; 7 positions match TRBD1. The CDR3 covers 14 residues. V lost 2 bases, J lost 8 bases, and 8 bases stayed unmatched. Germline V gene sequence: CDR1 MNHEY, CDR2 SVGAGI. CDR3: CASSYLVTGEGYTF. The DNA for the CDR3 is TGTGCCAGCAGTTACCTTGTAACAGGGGAAGGCTACACCTTC.

V gene TRBV7-6 combines with J gene TRBJ1-1; D possibly corresponds to TRBD1 (6 bases). Looked up from germline, CDR1 is SGHVS and CDR2 is FNYEAQ. This CDR3 is 17 amino acids long. Trimming took 4 bases from V and 5 from J, leaving 23 bases between them. The CDR3 DNA reads as TGTGCCAGCAGCTCAAGCGCGGGGGGCTCTGTCTATACTGAAGCTTTCTTT. This encodes CASSSSAGGSVYTEAFF.

The chain combines TRBV27 with TRBJ2-3, with 15 bases lining up with TRBD2. Looked up from germline, CDR1 is MNHEY and CDR2 is SMNVEV (reference sequence). This CDR3 is 20 amino acids long. Trimming at V came to 5 bases and at J to 4 bases, leaving 16 bases not matched to a gene. The CDR3 DNA sequence: TGTGCCAGCAGTCCCCTCGGACTAGCGGGAGGGGCCCTTGAAGCAGATACGCAGTATTTT. Amino acid sequence: CASSPLGLAGGALEADTQYF.

In this sample, this clone turned up once. The genes are TRBV11-2 and TRBJ1-1; 8 bases are shared with TRBD1. The V gene's germline CDR1 is SGHAT and CDR2 FQNNGV. V shed 6 bases and J 4 bases; nucleotides not matched to a gene: 1. The CDR3 covers 12 residues. The CDR3 loop is CASSDRGTEAFF. CDR3 in DNA: TGTGCCAGCAGTGACAGGGGCACTGAAGCTTTCTTT.

The chain recombines TRBV18 with TRBJ2-5, with 13 bases matching TRBD2. CDR1 and CDR2 (germline): KGHSH, LQKENI. CDR3 size: 17 residues. J lost 4 bases, V lost 3 bases, and 8 bases had no gene match. The CDR3 DNA is TGTGCCAGCTCACCGATGGAACTAGCGGGAGGGCGAGAGACCCAGTACTTC. Translating gives CASSPMELAGGRETQYF.

This chain links TRBV27 with TRBJ1-2; no reliable D call. The V gene's germline CDR1 is MNHEY and CDR2 SMNVEV (reference sequence). The V and J ends lost 4 bases and 6 bases respectively, with 12 bases between them. CDR3 size: 13 residues. The CDR3 DNA follows: TGTGCCAGCAGTTCGACTGTTCTTCATGGCTACACCTTC. Translated, it gives CASSSTVLHGYTF.

The rearrangement uses TRBV5-4 and TRBJ1-1; D is perhaps TRBD1 (6 bases). V shed 6 bases and J shed 4 bases, with 19 bases lying between them. The V gene's germline CDR1 is SGHNT and CDR2 YYREEE (reference sequence). The CDR3 runs to 15 residues. The CDR3 reads CASIHRNRDPTEAFF. Here the CDR3 DNA reads TGTGCCAGCATTCACCGGAACAGGGACCCCACTGAAGCTTTCTTT.

This chain links TRBV19 with TRBJ2-1; tentative D call: TRBD1 (6 bases). This CDR3 spans 14 amino acids. V lost 6 bases, J lost 3 bases, and 12 bases lay in between. CDR1 and CDR2 (germline): LNHDA, SQIVND (reference sequence). This CDR3 reads CASRSGGGYNEQFF. Here the CDR3 DNA reads TGTGCCAGTAGATCTGGGGGCGGCTACAATGAGCAGTTCTTC.

This chain connects TRBV3-1 (or the pseudogene TRBV3-2) to TRBJ2-3; TRBD2 matches 8 bases. This CDR3 is built from 15 residues. Germline assignment: CDR1 LGHDT and CDR2 YNNKEL (reference sequence). V shed 4 bases and J 1 base; nucleotides not matched to a gene: 4. In DNA form, the CDR3 reads TGTGCCAGCAGCCGAAGCGGGGGCGGCACAGATACGCAGTATTTT. The encoded protein is CASSRSGGGTDTQYF.

This sequence joins TRBV4-1 and TRBJ2-7; tentatively, D is TRBD2 (6 bases). CDR3 length: 16 amino acids. Germline V lookup: CDR1 MGHRA, CDR2 YSYEKL. The V end lost 0 bases, the J end lost 3 bases, and 15 bases lay between the germline ends. The CDR3 here is CASSQDDSGTDYEQYF. The CDR3 DNA reads as TGCGCCAGCAGCCAAGATGATAGCGGAACCGACTACGAGCAGTACTTC.

There are a few counts of this clone. The chain employs TRBV7-9 and TRBJ2-5, with 7 bases identical to TRBD1. From germline, CDR1 is SEHNR and CDR2 FQNEAQ (reference sequence). The CDR3 loop spans 14 amino acids. Losses at the gene ends were 5 bases for V and 0 bases for J; bases not matched to a gene: 3. The CDR3 region is CASSHDRDQETQYF. In DNA form, the CDR3 reads TGTGCCAGCAGCCACGACAGGGACCAAGAGACCCAGTACTTC.

This clone was recorded only once. The chain uses TRBV9 and TRBJ2-7, with a tentative D call TRBD1 (5 bases). The CDR3 has 16 residues. Germline-derived CDR1 and CDR2 are SGDLS and YYNGEE. V was shortened by 0 bases and J by 4 bases, with 17 bases between the two germline ends. For the CDR3, the DNA is TGTGCCAGCAGCGTAGCTGTCGACGGCAGGGTATACGAGCAGTACTTC. Translated, it gives CASSVAVDGRVYEQYF.

The chain joins TRBV6-2 or TRBV6-3 to TRBJ2-7; D remains ambiguous. Germline V gene lookup returns CDR1 MNHEY and CDR2 SVGEGT. With 2 bases removed from V and 5 bases from J, the gap between germline ends came to 4 bases. The CDR3 loop spans 11 amino acids. The CDR3 spells CASSYGDEQYF. The CDR3 DNA sequence: TGTGCCAGCAGTTACGGAGACGAGCAGTACTTC.

CDR3 sequence reads: CASSIVGLVENIQYF. The CDR3 nucleotides are TGTGCCAGTAGTATAGTTGGCCTAGTAGAAAACATTCAGTACTTC. This sequence joins TRBV19 and TRBJ2-4; no definite D call. Deletions cut 1 base from V and 5 bases from J, with 12 bases between. Germline V gene sequence: CDR1 LNHDA, CDR2 SQIVND (reference sequence). The CDR3 is made up of 15 amino acids.

This CDR3 reads CASSPRGLAGEIDEQYF. In DNA, the CDR3 is TGTGCCAGCAGCCCCCGGGGACTAGCGGGAGAAATCGACGAGCAGTACTTC. The V call is TRBV4-2, the J call TRBJ2-7, with 14 nucleotides matching TRBD2. This CDR3 region has 17 residues. The ends lost 4 bases at V and 5 bases at J; junction bases unmatched: 10. Germline V CDR1 and CDR2: LGHNA, YNFKEQ.

The chain's CDR3 is CASSPIGGNTEAFF. The CDR3 bases are TGTGCCAGCAGCCCCATTGGAGGGAACACTGAAGCTTTCTTT. The chain couples TRBV9 to TRBJ1-1; no clear D. The ends were cut back, 4 bases at V and 1 base at J, with 11 bases in the middle. The CDR3 spans 14 residues. Germline V gene lookup returns CDR1 SGDLS and CDR2 YYNGEE.